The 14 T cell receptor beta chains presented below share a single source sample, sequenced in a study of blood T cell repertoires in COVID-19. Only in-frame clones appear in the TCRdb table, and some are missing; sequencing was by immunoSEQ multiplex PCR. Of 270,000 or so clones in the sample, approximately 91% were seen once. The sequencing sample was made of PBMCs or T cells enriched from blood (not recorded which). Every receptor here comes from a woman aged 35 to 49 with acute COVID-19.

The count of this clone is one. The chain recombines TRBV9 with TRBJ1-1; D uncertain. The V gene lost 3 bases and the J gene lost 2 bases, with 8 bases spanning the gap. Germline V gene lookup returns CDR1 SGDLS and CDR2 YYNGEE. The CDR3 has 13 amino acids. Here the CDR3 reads CASSAQFNTEAFF. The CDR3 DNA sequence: TGTGCCAGCAGCGCACAGTTTAACACTGAAGCTTTCTTT.

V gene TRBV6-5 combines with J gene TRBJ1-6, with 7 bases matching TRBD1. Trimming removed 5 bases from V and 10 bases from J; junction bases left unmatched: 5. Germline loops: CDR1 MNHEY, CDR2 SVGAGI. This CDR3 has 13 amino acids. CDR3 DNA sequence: TGTGCCAGCAGTCAAACAGGGGACTCACCCCTCCACTTT. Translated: CASSQTGDSPLHF.

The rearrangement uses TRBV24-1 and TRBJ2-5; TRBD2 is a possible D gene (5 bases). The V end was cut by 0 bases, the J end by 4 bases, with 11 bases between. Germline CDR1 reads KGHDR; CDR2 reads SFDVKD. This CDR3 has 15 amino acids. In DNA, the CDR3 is TGTGCCACCAGTGATTTGGCCGGGGTTCTAGAGACCCAGTACTTC. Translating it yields CATSDLAGVLETQYF.

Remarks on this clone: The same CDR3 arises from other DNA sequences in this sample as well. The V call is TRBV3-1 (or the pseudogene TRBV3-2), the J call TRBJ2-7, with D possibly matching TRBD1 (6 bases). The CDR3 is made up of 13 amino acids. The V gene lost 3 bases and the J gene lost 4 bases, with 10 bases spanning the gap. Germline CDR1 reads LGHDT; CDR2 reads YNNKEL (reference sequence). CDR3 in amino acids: CASSQGQGYEQYF. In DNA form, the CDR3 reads TGTGCCAGCAGCCAGGGCCAGGGGTACGAGCAGTACTTC.

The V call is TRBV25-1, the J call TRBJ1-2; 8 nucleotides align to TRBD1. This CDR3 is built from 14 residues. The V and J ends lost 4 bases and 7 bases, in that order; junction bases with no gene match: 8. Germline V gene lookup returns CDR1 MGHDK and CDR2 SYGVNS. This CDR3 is CASSGQGMLGGYTF. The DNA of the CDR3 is TGTGCCAGCAGTGGACAGGGGATGTTGGGTGGCTACACCTTC.

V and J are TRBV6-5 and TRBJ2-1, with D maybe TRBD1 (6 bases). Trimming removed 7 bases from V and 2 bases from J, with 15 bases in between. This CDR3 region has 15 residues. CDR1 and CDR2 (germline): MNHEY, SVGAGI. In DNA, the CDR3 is TGTGCCAGCACCTATGACAGGCGACCCTACAATGAGCAGTTCTTC. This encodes CASTYDRRPYNEQFF.

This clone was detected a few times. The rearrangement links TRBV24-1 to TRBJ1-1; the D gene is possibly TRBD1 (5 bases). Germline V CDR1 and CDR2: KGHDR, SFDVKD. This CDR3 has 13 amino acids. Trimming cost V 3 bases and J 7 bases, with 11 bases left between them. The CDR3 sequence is CATSDVFGGEAFF. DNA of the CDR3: TGTGCCACCAGTGATGTGTTCGGGGGTGAAGCTTTCTTT.

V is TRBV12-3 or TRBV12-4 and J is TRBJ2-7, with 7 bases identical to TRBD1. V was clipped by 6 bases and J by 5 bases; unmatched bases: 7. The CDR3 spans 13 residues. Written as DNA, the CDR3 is TGTGCCAGCAGCCGACAGGGTTGGAACGAGCAGTACTTC. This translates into CASSRQGWNEQYF.

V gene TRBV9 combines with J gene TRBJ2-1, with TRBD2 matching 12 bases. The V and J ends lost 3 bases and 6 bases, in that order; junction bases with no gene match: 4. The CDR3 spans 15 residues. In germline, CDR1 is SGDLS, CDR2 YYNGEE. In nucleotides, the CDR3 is TGTGCCAGCAGCGAGCTAGCGGGAGGGTTCAATGAGCAGTTCTTC. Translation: CASSELAGGFNEQFF.

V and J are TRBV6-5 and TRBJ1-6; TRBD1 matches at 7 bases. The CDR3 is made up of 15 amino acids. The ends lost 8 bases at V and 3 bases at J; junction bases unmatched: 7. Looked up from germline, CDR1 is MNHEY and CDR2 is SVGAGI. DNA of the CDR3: TGTGCCAGCGGACGGGACAGACTCTATAATTCACCCCTCCACTTT. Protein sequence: CASGRDRLYNSPLHF.

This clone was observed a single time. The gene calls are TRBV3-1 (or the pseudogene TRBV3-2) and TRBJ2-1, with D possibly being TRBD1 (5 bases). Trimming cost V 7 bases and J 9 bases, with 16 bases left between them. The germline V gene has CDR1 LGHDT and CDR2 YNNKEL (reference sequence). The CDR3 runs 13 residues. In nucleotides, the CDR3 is TGTGCCAGCAACTATCCAGGGTCCAGTGAGCAGTTCTTC. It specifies CASNYPGSSEQFF.

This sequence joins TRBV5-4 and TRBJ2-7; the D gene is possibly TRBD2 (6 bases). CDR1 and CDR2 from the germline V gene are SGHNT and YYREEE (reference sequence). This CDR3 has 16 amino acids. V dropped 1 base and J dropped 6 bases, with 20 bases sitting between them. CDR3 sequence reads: CASSLKAGTPAGEQYF. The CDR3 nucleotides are TGTGCCAGCAGCTTGAAGGCGGGAACTCCGGCGGGCGAGCAGTACTTC.

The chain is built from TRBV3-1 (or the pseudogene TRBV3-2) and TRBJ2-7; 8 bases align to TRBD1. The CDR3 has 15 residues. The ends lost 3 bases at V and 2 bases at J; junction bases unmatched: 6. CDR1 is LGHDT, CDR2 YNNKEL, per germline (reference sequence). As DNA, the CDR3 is TGTGCCAGCAGCCAGGGGGACAGGACCCCCTACGAGCAGTACTTC. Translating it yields CASSQGDRTPYEQYF.

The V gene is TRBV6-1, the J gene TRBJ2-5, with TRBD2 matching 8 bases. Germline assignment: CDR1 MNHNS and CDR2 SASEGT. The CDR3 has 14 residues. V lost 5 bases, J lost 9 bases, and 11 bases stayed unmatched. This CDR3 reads CASSSTSGQSAQYF. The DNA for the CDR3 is TGTGCCAGCAGTTCCACTAGCGGCCAATCGGCCCAGTACTTC.